Presented here are 29 T cell receptor beta chains from one specimen sequenced in a study of control samples from healthy donors and cancer patients. Measured with immunoSEQ multiplex PCR; TCRdb has only the in-frame clones, and not every one. The sample includes about 110,000 clones, less than 95% seen only once; the top ten take under 4.5%. Sample: blood. The source is a human donor in good health. The donor label of this sample is uncertain.

V usage is TRBV2 and J usage is TRBJ1-2; unclear D gene. The CDR3 spans 11 residues. V was shortened by 5 bases and J by 3 bases, with 4 bases between the two germline ends. The V gene's germline CDR1 is SNHLY and CDR2 FYNNEI. CDR3 DNA: TGTGCCAGCAGTCAAGACTATGGCTACACCTTC. Protein product: CASSQDYGYTF.

V is TRBV28 and J is TRBJ1-5; 9 bases fit TRBD1. CDR1 and CDR2 (germline): MDHEN, SYDVKM. V lost 6 bases and J lost 5; bases outside the gene matches: 8. The CDR3 has 15 amino acids. The CDR3 loop reads CASRRTGTGYQPQHF. The CDR3 nucleotides are TGTGCCAGCAGACGTACCGGGACAGGGTATCAGCCCCAGCATTTT.

The chain employs TRBV29-1 and TRBJ1-1, with TRBD1 matching over 9 bases. V shed 1 base and J 7 bases; nucleotides not matched to a gene: 19. Germline-derived CDR1 and CDR2 are SQVTM and ANQGSEA. The CDR3 loop spans 18 amino acids. For the CDR3, the DNA is TGCAGCGTTGAAGGGGAGACAGGGGGACGGAAACAACTAGATGAAGCTTTCTTT. Its translation: CSVEGETGGRKQLDEAFF.

In nucleotides, the CDR3 is TGTGCCAGCAGTTCCCGGGGACAGGGGGATGAAAAACTGTTTTTT. The encoded protein is CASSSRGQGDEKLFF. V usage is TRBV28 and J usage is TRBJ1-4; 11 bases line up with TRBD1. The V segment lost 4 bases and the J segment 6 bases; nucleotides outside the gene matches: 4. The CDR3 is made up of 15 amino acids. Germline V gene lookup returns CDR1 MDHEN and CDR2 SYDVKM.

CDR3 sequence (DNA): TGTGCCAGCTCAAACAGGGGTGGAAATGAGCAGTTCTTC. Its protein product is CASSNRGGNEQFF. This chain links TRBV18 with TRBJ2-1; 7 bases are a match to TRBD1. The germline CDR1 and CDR2 sequences are KGHSH and LQKENI. Unmatched junction bases numbered 5, after V lost 5 bases and J lost 7 bases. CDR3 size: 13 residues.

The gene calls are TRBV5-8 and TRBJ2-7; TRBD2 is a possible D gene (5 bases). CDR1 and CDR2 (germline): SGHTS, YDEGEE. The CDR3 loop spans 14 amino acids. V was trimmed by 0 bases and J by 5 bases, leaving 12 bases between them. CDR3 in amino acids: CASSLDQRSDEQYF. The CDR3 nucleotides read TGTGCCAGCAGCTTGGATCAGCGGTCGGACGAGCAGTACTTC.

V is TRBV5-5 and J is TRBJ1-2, with D possibly matching TRBD1 (6 bases). The CDR3 length is 18 residues. Germline CDR1 is SGHKS and CDR2 is YYEKEE (reference sequence). V was cut by 4 bases and J by 0 bases, with 22 bases left in between. The DNA of the CDR3 is TGTGCCAGCAGCAGGACATGGCCGGGGGCATTGTCTAACTATGGCTACACCTTC. This sequence encodes CASSRTWPGALSNYGYTF.

The chain employs TRBV30 and TRBJ2-2, with D possibly matching TRBD2 (9 bases). V lost 4 bases to trimming and J lost 6 bases, with 21 bases between them. CDR1 GTSNPN and CDR2 SVGIG come from the germline V gene (reference sequence). The length of the CDR3 is 16 residues. The CDR3 spells CAWIAGAGGVAGELFF. The CDR3 DNA reads as TGTGCCTGGATAGCGGGGGCAGGGGGCGTAGCCGGGGAGCTGTTTTTT.

The chain carries TRBV2 and TRBJ1-4, with 7 bases matching TRBD1. The germline CDR1 and CDR2 sequences are SNHLY and FYNNEI. This CDR3 has 14 residues. With 6 bases clipped from V and 8 bases from J, the junction kept 9 bases outside the gene matches. Here the CDR3 DNA reads TGTGCCAGCAGGGAGCAGGGGGTTCGGGAAAAACTGTTTTTT. It is translated as CASREQGVREKLFF.

In DNA form, the CDR3 reads TGCAGCGTTGTGACAGGGTCTACCTACGAGCAGTACTTC. It specifies CSVVTGSTYEQYF. The J gene is TRBJ2-7, the V gene TRBV29-1; TRBD1 aligns across 7 bases. The CDR3 is 13 residues long. After removal of 4 bases from V and 2 bases from J, the junction contained 5 bases not matched to a gene. Germline V CDR1 and CDR2: SQVTM, ANQGSEA.

The V and J genes are TRBV5-6 and TRBJ1-2; TRBD1 agrees at 9 bases. The CDR3 loop spans 16 amino acids. The V gene end was trimmed by 5 bases and the J gene end by 3 bases; junction bases not matched to a gene: 11. CDR1 and CDR2 (germline): SGHDT, YYEEEE. CDR3 in DNA: TGTGCCAGCAGGCATGGCACAGGGGGCGCGGACTATGGCTACACCTTC. Protein: CASRHGTGGADYGYTF.

For the CDR3, the DNA is TGTGCCAGCAGCCAAGATGAAGGGGGGCCCTACAATGAGCAGTTCTTC. This codes for CASSQDEGGPYNEQFF. The V gene is TRBV4-2, the J gene TRBJ2-1; D assignment may be TRBD1 or TRBD2 (6 bases each). The CDR3 has 16 amino acids. The ends were cut back, 0 bases at V and 2 bases at J, with 11 bases in the middle. Looked up from germline, CDR1 is LGHNA and CDR2 is YNFKEQ.

This sequence joins TRBV19 and TRBJ1-2, with 7 bases that match TRBD1. CDR1 LNHDA and CDR2 SQIVND come from the germline V gene (reference sequence). The CDR3 has 14 residues. The trim removed 7 bases at V and 5 bases at J, leaving 10 bases unmatched. The CDR3, as DNA: TGTGCCAGTACCAGGGGGGACAGTCAATATGGCTACACCTTC. Residues: CASTRGDSQYGYTF.

The chain links TRBV14 to TRBJ2-3; 12 nucleotides align to TRBD2. The CDR3 loop spans 16 amino acids. J gave up 2 bases and V 3 bases, and 3 bases lay outside the gene matches. CDR1 and CDR2 (germline): SGHDN, FVKESK. CDR3: CASSQLAGGITDTQYF. In nucleotides, the CDR3 is TGTGCCAGCAGCCAGCTAGCGGGGGGGATCACAGATACGCAGTATTTT.

The chain has TRBV5-6 and TRBJ1-1, with 8 positions matching TRBD1. Germline V lookup: CDR1 SGHDT, CDR2 YYEEEE. This CDR3 is built from 16 residues. Trimming at V came to 3 bases and at J to 4 bases, leaving 11 bases not matched to a gene. CDR3 DNA: TGTGCCAGCAGCTCAGGGGACAGGTTTCTCGGCACTGAAGCTTTCTTT. It translates to CASSSGDRFLGTEAFF.

This clone was seen a single time. J is TRBJ1-1 and V is TRBV2, with no clear D. CDR1 SNHLY and CDR2 FYNNEI come from the germline V gene. The ends were cut back, 11 bases at V and 4 bases at J, with 17 bases in the middle. This CDR3 comprises 13 residues. The CDR3 region is CALHTPAFTEAFF. The CDR3 DNA reads as TGTGCCCTACACACACCGGCTTTCACTGAAGCTTTCTTT.

The V gene is TRBV28, the J gene TRBJ2-7; D is uncertain. This CDR3 spans 12 amino acids. V was trimmed by 7 bases and J by 2 bases, leaving 9 bases between them. CDR1 MDHEN and CDR2 SYDVKM come from the germline V gene. DNA for the CDR3: TGTGCCAGCATCAGGCAGCCCTACGAGCAGTACTTC. This codes for CASIRQPYEQYF.

The V call is TRBV20-1, the J call TRBJ2-1; D is ambiguous. This CDR3 has 11 amino acids. Trimming stripped 5 bases from V and 4 bases from J, with 6 bases between. Per germline, CDR1 DFQATT and CDR2 SNEGSKA (reference sequence). The CDR3 DNA reads TGCAGTGCTCACCCGTACAATGAGCAGTTCTTC. Its protein product is CSAHPYNEQFF.

The chain carries TRBV24-1 and TRBJ1-2; the match to TRBD1 covers 9 bases. This CDR3 comprises 15 residues. The germline CDR1 and CDR2 sequences are KGHDR and SFDVKD. The V segment lost 3 bases and the J segment 7 bases; nucleotides outside the gene matches: 8. The CDR3 region has the DNA TGTGCCACCAGTGATCCGGGACAGGGTCCGTTTGGCTACACCTTC. Protein sequence: CATSDPGQGPFGYTF.

Notes on this clone: A junction end diverges from the germline sequence, so it may reflect a read error. The V and J genes are TRBV10-3 and TRBJ1-2; maybe TRBD1 (6 bases). Germline-derived CDR1 and CDR2 are ENHRY and SYGVKD. The length of the CDR3 is 14 residues. This chain's CDR3 is CATSPGAAKYGYTF. CDR3 bases: TGTGCCACCTCCCCAGGGGCCGCTAAGTATGGCTACACCTTC.

The CDR3 DNA is TGTGCCAGCAGTTTCCCGCCAAGCAGCAATCAGCCCCAGCATTTT. This translates into CASSFPPSSNQPQHF. The V and J genes are TRBV28 and TRBJ1-5; unclear D gene. CDR1 and CDR2 (germline): MDHEN, SYDVKM. Trimming stripped 3 bases from V and 1 base from J, with 10 bases between. CDR3 size: 15 residues.

The chain is built from TRBV9 and TRBJ1-2; D gene unclear. The CDR3 spans 15 residues. The ends were cut back, 2 bases at V and 4 bases at J, with 15 bases in the middle. The germline V gene has CDR1 SGDLS and CDR2 YYNGEE. The CDR3 here is CASSVTDGVGYGYTF. For the CDR3, the DNA is TGTGCCAGCAGCGTTACGGACGGCGTGGGCTATGGCTACACCTTC.

DNA for the CDR3: TGTGCCAGCAGCCGTGTCCACAGGGGCGAGGCCGGGGAGCTGTTTTTT. Protein: CASSRVHRGEAGELFF. This chain links TRBV7-2 with TRBJ2-2; 7 bases line up with TRBD1. Per germline, CDR1 SGHTA and CDR2 FQGNSA. The CDR3 extends over 16 amino acids. The J segment lost 6 bases and the V segment lost 5 bases, leaving 12 bases of the junction unmatched.

This chain connects TRBV5-1 to TRBJ2-1; 10 nucleotides match TRBD1. Germline-derived CDR1 and CDR2 are SGHRS and YFSETQ. CDR3 length: 15 residues. V lost 4 bases, J lost 8 bases, and 9 bases stayed unmatched. CDR3 DNA sequence: TGCGCCAGCAGCACCCCCGGGACAGGGGTTGATGAGCAGTTCTTC. Its translation is CASSTPGTGVDEQFF.

This clone was seen just once. V is TRBV6-2 or TRBV6-3 and J is TRBJ2-7; tentative D call: TRBD2 (5 bases). V was trimmed by 5 bases and J by 6 bases, leaving 17 bases between them. Looked up from germline, CDR1 is MNHEY and CDR2 is SVGEGT. This CDR3 comprises 14 residues. In DNA form, the CDR3 reads TGTGCCAGCAGTCTTTCGACTAACCTGGGCGAGCAGTACTTC. Translated: CASSLSTNLGEQYF.

The chain carries TRBV5-1 and TRBJ2-1; TRBD1 matches 10 bases. This CDR3 is built from 16 residues. The V gene end was trimmed by 3 bases and the J gene end by 7 bases; junction bases not matched to a gene: 10. Germline CDR1 and CDR2: SGHRS and YFSETQ. CDR3 in amino acids: CASSSLDRGIRNEQFF. CDR3 nucleotides: TGCGCCAGCAGCTCCCTGGACAGGGGGATTAGGAATGAGCAGTTCTTC.

Concerning this clone: The germline gene is not matched at one end of the junction; a read error may be the cause. This chain links TRBV7-7 with TRBJ2-5, with 10 bases that match TRBD2. The V gene's germline CDR1 is SSHAT and CDR2 FNYEAQ (reference sequence). CDR3 length equals 17 residues. The CDR3 sequence: CASSLTSGAPLGETQYF. The CDR3, as DNA: TGTGCTAGCAGCTTAACTAGCGGGGCCCCTTTAGGAGAGACCCAGTACTTC.

V usage is TRBV5-4 and J usage is TRBJ1-6; D may be TRBD1 (5 bases). Germline V lookup: CDR1 SGHNT, CDR2 YYREEE (reference sequence). Between the trimmed V and J ends, which lost 4 bases and 4 bases, there was a span of 9 bases. There are 14 residues in the CDR3. CDR3: CASSPTVYNSPLHF. In DNA form, the CDR3 reads TGTGCCAGCAGCCCGACAGTGTATAATTCACCCCTCCACTTT.

The chain links TRBV7-9 to TRBJ2-3; D gene uncertain. V lost 4 bases to trimming and J lost 8 bases, with 4 bases between them. The CDR3 has 10 amino acids. Germline lookup yields CDR1 SEHNR and CDR2 FQNEAQ (reference sequence). CDR3 residues: CASSSFTQYF. For the CDR3, the DNA is TGTGCCAGCAGCTCGTTTACGCAGTATTTT.